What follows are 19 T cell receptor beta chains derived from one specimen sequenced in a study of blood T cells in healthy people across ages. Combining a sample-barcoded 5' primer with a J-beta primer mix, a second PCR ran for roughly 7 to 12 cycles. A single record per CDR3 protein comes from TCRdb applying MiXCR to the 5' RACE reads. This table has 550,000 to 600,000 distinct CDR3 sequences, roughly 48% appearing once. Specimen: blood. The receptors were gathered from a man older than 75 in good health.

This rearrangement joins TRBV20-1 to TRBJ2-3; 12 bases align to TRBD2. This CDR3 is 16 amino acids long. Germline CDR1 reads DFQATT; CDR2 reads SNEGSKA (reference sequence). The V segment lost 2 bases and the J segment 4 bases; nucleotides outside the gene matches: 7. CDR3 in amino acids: CSARSRTSGVADTQYF. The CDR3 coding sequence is TGCAGTGCTAGATCGAGGACTAGCGGGGTCGCAGATACGCAGTATTTT.

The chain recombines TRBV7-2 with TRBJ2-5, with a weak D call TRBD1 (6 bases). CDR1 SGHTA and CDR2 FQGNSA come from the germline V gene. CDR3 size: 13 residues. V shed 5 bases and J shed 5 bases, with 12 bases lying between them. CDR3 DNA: TGTGCCAGCAGCCGAGGGGGTACGGAGACCCAGTACTTC. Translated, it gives CASSRGGTETQYF.

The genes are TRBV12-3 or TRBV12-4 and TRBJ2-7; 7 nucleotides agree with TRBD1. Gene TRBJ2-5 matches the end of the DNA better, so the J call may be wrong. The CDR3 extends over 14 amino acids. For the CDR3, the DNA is TGTGCCAGCAGTCCCCTGACAGGGCAAGAGACCCAGTACTTC. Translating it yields CASSPLTGQETQYF.

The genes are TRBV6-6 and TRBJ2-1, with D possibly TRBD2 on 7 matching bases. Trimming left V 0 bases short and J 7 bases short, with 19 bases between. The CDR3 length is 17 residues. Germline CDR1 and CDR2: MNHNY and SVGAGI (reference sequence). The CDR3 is CASSYSGTSQGGNEQFF. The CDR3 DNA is TGTGCCAGCAGTTACTCCGGGACATCACAGGGAGGGAATGAGCAGTTCTTC.

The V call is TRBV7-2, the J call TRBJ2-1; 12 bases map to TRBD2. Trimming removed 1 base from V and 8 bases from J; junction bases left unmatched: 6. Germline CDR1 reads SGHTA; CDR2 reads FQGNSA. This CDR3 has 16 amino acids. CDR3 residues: CASSLGASGRAYEQFF. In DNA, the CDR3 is TGTGCCAGCAGCTTAGGAGCTAGCGGGAGGGCCTATGAGCAGTTCTTC. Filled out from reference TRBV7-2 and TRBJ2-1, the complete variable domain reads GAGVSQSPSNKVTEKGKDVELRCDPISGHTALYWYRQSLGQGLEFLIYFQGNSAPDKSGLPSDRFSAERTGGSVSTLTIQRTQQEDSAVYLCASSLGASGRAYEQFFGPGTRLTVL.

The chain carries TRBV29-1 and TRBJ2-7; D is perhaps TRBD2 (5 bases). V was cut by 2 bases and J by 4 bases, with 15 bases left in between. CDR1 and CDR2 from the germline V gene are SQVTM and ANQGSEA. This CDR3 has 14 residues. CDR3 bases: TGCAGCGTTGAACGTCCGGGGTATCAATACGAGCAGTACTTC. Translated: CSVERPGYQYEQYF.

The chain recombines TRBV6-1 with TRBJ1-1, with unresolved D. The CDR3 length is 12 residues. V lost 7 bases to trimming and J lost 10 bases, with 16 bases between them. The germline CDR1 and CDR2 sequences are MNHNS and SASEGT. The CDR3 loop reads CASTPDLSRAFF. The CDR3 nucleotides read TGTGCCAGCACCCCGGACCTTTCGAGAGCTTTCTTT.

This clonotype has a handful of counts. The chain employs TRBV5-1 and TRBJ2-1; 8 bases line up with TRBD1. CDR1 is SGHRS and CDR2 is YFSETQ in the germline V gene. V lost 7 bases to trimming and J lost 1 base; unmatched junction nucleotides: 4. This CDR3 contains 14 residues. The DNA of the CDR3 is TGCGCCAGCTGGGACAGGTTGTCCTACAATGAGCAGTTCTTC. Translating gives CASWDRLSYNEQFF.

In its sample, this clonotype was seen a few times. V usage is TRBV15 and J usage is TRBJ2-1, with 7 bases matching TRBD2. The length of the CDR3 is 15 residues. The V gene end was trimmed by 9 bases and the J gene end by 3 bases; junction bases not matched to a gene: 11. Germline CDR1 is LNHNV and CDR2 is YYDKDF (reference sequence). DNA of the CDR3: TGTGCCACTTCCATGGGAGCGGGAAGCTACAATGAGCAGTTCTTC. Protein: CATSMGAGSYNEQFF.

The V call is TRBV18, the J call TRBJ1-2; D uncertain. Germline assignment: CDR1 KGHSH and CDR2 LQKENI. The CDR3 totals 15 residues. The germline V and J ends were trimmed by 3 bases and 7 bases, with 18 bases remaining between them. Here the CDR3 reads CASSPLDGPKGGYTF. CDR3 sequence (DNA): TGTGCCAGCTCACCCCTGGACGGGCCTAAGGGTGGCTACACCTTC.

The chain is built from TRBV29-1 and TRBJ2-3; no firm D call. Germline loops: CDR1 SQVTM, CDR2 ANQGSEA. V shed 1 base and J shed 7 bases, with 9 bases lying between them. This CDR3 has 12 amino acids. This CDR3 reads CSVEVGVYTQYF. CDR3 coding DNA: TGCAGCGTTGAAGTAGGAGTATATACGCAGTATTTT.

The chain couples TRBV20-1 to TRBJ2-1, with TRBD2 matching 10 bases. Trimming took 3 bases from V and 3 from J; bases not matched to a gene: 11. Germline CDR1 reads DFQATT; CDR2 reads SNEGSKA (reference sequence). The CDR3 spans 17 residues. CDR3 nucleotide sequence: TGCAGTGCTAGCCCTCTCGAACTAGCGGGACGCTACAATGAGCAGTTCTTC. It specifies CSASPLELAGRYNEQFF.

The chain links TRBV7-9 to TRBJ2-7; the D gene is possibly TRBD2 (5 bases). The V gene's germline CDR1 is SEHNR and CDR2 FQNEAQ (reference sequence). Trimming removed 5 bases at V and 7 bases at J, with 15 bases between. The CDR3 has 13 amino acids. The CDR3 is CASSPWRSYEQYF. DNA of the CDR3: TGTGCCAGCAGCCCCTGGAGGAGTTATGAGCAGTACTTC.

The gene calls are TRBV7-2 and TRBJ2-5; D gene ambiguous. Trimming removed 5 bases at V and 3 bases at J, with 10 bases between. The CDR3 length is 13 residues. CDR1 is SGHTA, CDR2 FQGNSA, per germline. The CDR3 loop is CASSPGREETQYF. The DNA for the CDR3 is TGTGCCAGCAGCCCAGGCCGGGAAGAGACCCAGTACTTC.

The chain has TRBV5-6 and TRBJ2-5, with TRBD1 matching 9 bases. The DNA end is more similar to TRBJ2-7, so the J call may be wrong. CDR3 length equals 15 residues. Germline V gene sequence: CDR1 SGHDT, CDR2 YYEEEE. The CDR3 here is CASSLQGTGNHEQYF. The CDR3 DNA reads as TGTGCCAGCAGCTTGCAGGGGACAGGGAACCACGAGCAGTACTTC.

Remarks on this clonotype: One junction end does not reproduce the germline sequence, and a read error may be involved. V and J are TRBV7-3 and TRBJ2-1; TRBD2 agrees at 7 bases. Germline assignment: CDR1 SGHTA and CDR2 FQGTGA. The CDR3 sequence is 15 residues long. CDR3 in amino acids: CAGSLAGGSYNEQFF. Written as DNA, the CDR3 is TGTGCCGGCAGCTTAGCGGGCGGGTCCTACAATGAGCAGTTCTTC.

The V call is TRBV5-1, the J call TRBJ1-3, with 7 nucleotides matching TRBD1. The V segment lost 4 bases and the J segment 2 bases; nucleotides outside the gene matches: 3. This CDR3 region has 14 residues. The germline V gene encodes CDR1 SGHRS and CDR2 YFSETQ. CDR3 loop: CASSPGTAGNTIYF. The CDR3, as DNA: TGCGCCAGCAGCCCCGGGACAGCTGGAAACACCATATATTTT. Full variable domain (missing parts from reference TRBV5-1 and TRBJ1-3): KAGVTQTPRYLIKTRGQQVTLSCSPISGHRSVSWYQQTPGQGLQFLFEYFSETQRNKGNFPGRFSGRQFSNSRSEMNVSTLELGDSALYLCASSPGTAGNTIYFGEGSWLTVV.

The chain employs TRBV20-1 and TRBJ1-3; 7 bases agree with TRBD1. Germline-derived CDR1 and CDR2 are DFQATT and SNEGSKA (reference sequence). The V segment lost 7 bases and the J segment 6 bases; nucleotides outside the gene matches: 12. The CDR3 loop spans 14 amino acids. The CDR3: CSDTRQGLENTIYF. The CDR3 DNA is TGCAGTGATACGAGACAGGGCCTAGAAAACACCATATATTTT.

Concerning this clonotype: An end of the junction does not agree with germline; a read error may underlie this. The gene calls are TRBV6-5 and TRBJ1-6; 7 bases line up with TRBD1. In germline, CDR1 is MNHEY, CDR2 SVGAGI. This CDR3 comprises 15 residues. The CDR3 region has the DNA TGTGTCAGCAATAAGACAGGGAGGAACCATTCACCCCTCCACTTT. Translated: CVSNKTGRNHSPLHF.